This TCR beta chain was captured by sequencing in a study of identical twins. TCRdb recomputed calls from the 5' RACE reads with MiXCR, one row per CDR3 protein. The table lists about 530,000 distinct CDR3 sequences, around 22% of them singletons. The donors were all healthy and Caucasian. CDR3 length: 17 amino acids. V lost 1 base and J 6 bases, leaving 18 bases between the germline ends. Germline lookup yields CDR1 SGHVS and CDR2 FQNEAQ. The same data also contributed to another study, on yellow fever vaccine responses in identical twins.

The rearrangement uses TRBV7-8 and TRBJ2-2; D is perhaps TRBD2 (5 bases). Specimen: CD4+ T cells sorted from blood. This receptor was obtained from a woman between 18 and 29 years old in good health. The CDR3 here is CASSLVRPQASSGELFF. CDR3 coding DNA: TGTGCCAGCAGCTTAGTTAGGCCCCAGGCTAGCTCCGGGGAGCTGTTTTTT.